The rows below give T cell receptor beta chains drawn from one sample of a study of Ad26.COV2.S vaccination and SARS-CoV-2 variants. Produced via immunoSEQ multiplex PCR; TCRdb's table is partial and in-frame only. This table has roughly 380,000 clones, approximately 85% appearing once. Sequencing was performed on peripheral blood, taken in a trial of Ad26.COV2.S vaccine versus placebo. These receptors all come from a person aged 18 to 65 who received the Ad26.COV2.S COVID-19 vaccine or a placebo. CDR3s leave out the opening cysteine and the closing phenylalanine or tryptophan. Each record gives: D gene, V gene, J gene, CDR3 protein. D genes are given only for firm matches.

d_gene: NA
v_gene: TRBV5-6
j_gene: TRBJ2-7
CDR3aa: ASSLVGGTYEQY

d_gene: NA
v_gene: TRBV28
j_gene: TRBJ2-7
CDR3aa: ASSPGESPYEQY

d_gene: NA
v_gene: TRBV7-2
j_gene: TRBJ2-5
CDR3aa: ASSLEGTWKTQY

d_gene: TRBD1
v_gene: TRBV9
j_gene: TRBJ2-1
CDR3aa: ASRTGIDGLEF

d_gene: NA
v_gene: TRBV10-3
j_gene: TRBJ1-2
CDR3aa: AIRGAQGLYGYT

d_gene: NA
v_gene: TRBV6-5
j_gene: TRBJ1-3
CDR3aa: ASIPSGSGNTIY

d_gene: NA
v_gene: TRBV19
j_gene: TRBJ1-1
CDR3aa: ATGFNLLTF

d_gene: NA
v_gene: TRBV7-2
j_gene: TRBJ2-3
CDR3aa: ASSLAREDTQY

d_gene: NA
v_gene: TRBV7-2
j_gene: TRBJ2-7
CDR3aa: ASSLAGTVVLLRQY

d_gene: NA
v_gene: TRBV6-6
j_gene: TRBJ2-3
CDR3aa: ATARFPSTDTQY

d_gene: NA
v_gene: TRBV19
j_gene: TRBJ2-6
CDR3aa: ASSIDRAGANVLT

d_gene: TRBD1
v_gene: TRBV24-1
j_gene: TRBJ2-7
CDR3aa: ATSDSGQGINEQY

d_gene: TRBD1
v_gene: TRBV30
j_gene: TRBJ2-3
CDR3aa: AWGQGQGTDTQY

d_gene: NA
v_gene: TRBV2
j_gene: TRBJ1-1
CDR3aa: ASSAGGAMAEAF

d_gene: NA
v_gene: TRBV7-9
j_gene: TRBJ1-2
CDR3aa: ASSLPDGPGGYT

d_gene: TRBD2
v_gene: TRBV7-2
j_gene: TRBJ2-1
CDR3aa: ASSFSAGDNEQF